This T cell receptor (beta chain) was sequenced in a study of blood T cell repertoires in COVID-19. Sequencing was performed with immunoSEQ multiplex PCR; in TCRdb, only in-frame clones are kept and a portion is missing. Here the sample spans fewer than 300,000 clones, over 75% being singletons. The CDR3 totals 14 residues. Unmatched junction bases numbered 7, after V lost 2 bases and J lost 7 bases. The germline V gene has CDR1 GTSNPN and CDR2 SVGIG (reference sequence). Sequencing was done on a sample of PBMCs or T cells enriched from blood (not recorded which). The rearrangement joins TRBV30 to TRBJ1-5; 8 nucleotides align to TRBD1. The TCR originated in a woman aged 25 to 39 who had recovered from COVID-19. DNA for the CDR3: TGTGCCTGGAGTCTGGGACAGGCGAGCCAGCCCCAGCATTTT. Translated, it gives CAWSLGQASQPQHF.